This TCR beta chain is from a study of immune evolution from preneoplasia to lung adenocarcinoma (dated by TCRdb to about 2021). About the full investigation: HLA loss of heterozygosity was found in under 8.5% of AIS, roughly 15% of MIA and about 32% of ADC lesions, and in no AAH lesions. The study profiled immune contexture across lung adenocarcinoma precursors and invasive adenocarcinoma using immune gene expression, TCR sequencing and multiplex immunofluorescence. Resected precursor lesions (AAH, AIS, MIA) and invasive adenocarcinomas were compared against paired morphologically normal lung tissue. Sample size was determined by specimen availability and not by a prior power calculation. The immune data were integrated with whole exome sequencing and methylation data obtained from the same cohort of nodules. In total, the cohort included 50 to 60 patients with pulmonary nodules, all of whom underwent surgical resection. TCR sequencing data were obtained from around 56 patients. It was reported in the study that 90 to 120 samples were used for TCR sequencing. POLYSOLVER was used to infer Class I HLA alleles from exome data, while LOHHLA was used to detect allele-specific HLA loss.

The junction carries 5 bases between V and J, which are trimmed by 1 base and 5 bases respectively. Per the germline V gene, MGHRA is the CDR1 and YSYEKL is the CDR2. The CDR3 has 13 amino acids, counting the end cysteine and phenylalanine. Only CDR3 DNA is held: 39 bases, read in frame from base 1. The patients had resection in Japan or China between about 2013 and 2018. Histologic diagnosis of each case was confirmed independently by two lung cancer pathologists on H&E slides. Premalignant or tumor cells were enriched for nucleic acid extraction by macro-dissection performed after pathologic assessment. DNA was isolated from FFPE tissue using the AllPrep DNA/RNA FFPE Kit. The study at large found these results: Because all patients came from Japan and China, whether the findings apply to Western populations was uncertain. T cell clonality was highest in KRAS-mutant nodules compared with EGFR-mutant or double wild-type lesions. Normal lung had the highest top T cell clone frequencies, which appeared to decline progressively from AAH through AIS, MIA and invasive adenocarcinoma. Clonality was highest in normal lung, while later-stage lesions appeared to show lower clonality but higher T cell density and diversity. The findings reflected association rather than direct causation, and larger cohorts with long-term follow-up and longitudinal biopsies were considered necessary.

Using the immunoSEQ hsTCRbeta Kit, TCR beta CDR3 regions were sequenced from DNA. The paper's processing steps were these. TCR sequencing data were analysed with the ImmunoSEQ Analyzer. T cell clonality was defined as 1 minus Pielou's evenness computed on productive rearrangements. To measure T cell diversity, the inverse Simpson index was applied to productive templates. T cell density was defined as TCR beta template counts normalized to usable DNA, with usable DNA estimated by amplification and sequencing of housekeeping genes. TCR metrics were compared across histologic stages using two-sided Kruskal-Wallis tests. Held by TCRdb, this immuneACCESS table contains in-frame sequences only and omits some clones. Under half of the omission traces to an unresolved V gene where checked; the cause of the rest is unknown. The V and J calls and clone size are taken from that table; D and trimming were inferred from the DNA. Within this sample are about 6,400 clones, with under 85% of them counted one time only. Jointly, the top ten make up under 8% of the sample.

As for this clone: The clone's antigen remains unknown. No much larger clonotype is one base removed from it; base qualities were not supplied.

Sequencing was performed on FFPE minimally invasive lung adenocarcinoma tissue. In light of the paper, this sample's cell subset or site label describes: micro-invasive lung adenocarcinoma (MIA). The source is a person aged 45 to 69 with lung adenocarcinoma. The V and J genes are TRBV4-1 and TRBJ2-2, with no D gene named confidently. CDR3 protein: CASSQVLTGELFF. The bases are TGCGCCAGCAGCCAAGTTTTAACCGGGGAGCTGTTTTTT.